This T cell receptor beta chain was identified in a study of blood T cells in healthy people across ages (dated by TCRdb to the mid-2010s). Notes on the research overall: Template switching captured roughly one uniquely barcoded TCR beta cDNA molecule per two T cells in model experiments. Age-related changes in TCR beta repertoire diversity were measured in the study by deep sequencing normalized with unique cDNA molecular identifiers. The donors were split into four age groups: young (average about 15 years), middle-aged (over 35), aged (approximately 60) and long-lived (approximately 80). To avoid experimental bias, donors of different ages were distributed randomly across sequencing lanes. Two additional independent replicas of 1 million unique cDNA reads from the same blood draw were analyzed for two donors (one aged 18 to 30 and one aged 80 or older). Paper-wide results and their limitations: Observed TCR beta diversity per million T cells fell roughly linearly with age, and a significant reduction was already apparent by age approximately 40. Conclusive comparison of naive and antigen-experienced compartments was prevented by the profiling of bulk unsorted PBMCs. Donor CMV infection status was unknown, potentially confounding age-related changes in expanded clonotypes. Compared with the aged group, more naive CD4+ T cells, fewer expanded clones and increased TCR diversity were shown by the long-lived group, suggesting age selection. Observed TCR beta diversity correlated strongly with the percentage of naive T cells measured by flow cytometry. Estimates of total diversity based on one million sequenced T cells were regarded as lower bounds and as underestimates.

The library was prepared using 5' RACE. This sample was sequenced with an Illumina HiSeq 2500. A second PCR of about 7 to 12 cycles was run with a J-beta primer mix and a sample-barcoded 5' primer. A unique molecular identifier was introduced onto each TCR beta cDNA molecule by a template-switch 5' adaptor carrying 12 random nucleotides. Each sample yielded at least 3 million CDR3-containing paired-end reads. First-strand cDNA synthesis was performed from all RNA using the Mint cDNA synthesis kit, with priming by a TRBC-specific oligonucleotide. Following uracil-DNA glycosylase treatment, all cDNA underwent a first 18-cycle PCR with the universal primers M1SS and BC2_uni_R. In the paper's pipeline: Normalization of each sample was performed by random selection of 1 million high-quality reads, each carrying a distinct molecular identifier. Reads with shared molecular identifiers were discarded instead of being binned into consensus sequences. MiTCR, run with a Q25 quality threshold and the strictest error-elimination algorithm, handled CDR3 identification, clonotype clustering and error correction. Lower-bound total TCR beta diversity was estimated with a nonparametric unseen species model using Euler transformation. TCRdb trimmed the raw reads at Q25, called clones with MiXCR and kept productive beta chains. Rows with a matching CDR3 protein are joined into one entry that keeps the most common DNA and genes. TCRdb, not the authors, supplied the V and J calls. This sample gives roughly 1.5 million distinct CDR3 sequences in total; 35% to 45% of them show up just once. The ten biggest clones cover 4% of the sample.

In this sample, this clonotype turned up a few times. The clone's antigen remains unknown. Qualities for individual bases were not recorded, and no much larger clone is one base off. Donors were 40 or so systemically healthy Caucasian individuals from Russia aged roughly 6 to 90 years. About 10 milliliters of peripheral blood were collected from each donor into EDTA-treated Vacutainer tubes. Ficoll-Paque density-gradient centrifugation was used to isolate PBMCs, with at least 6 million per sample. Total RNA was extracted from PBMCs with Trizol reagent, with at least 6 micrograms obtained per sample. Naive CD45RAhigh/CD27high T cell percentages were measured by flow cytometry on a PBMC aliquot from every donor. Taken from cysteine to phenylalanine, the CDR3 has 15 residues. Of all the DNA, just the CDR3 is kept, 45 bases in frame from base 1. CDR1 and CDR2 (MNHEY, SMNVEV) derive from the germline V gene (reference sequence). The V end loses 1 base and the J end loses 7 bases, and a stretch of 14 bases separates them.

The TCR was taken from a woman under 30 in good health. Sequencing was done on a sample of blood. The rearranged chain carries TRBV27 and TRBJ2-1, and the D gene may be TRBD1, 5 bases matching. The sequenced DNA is TGTGCCAGCAGTTTATGGGCAGGGTCCTTTAATGAGCAGTTCTTC. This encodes CASSLWAGSFNEQFF.